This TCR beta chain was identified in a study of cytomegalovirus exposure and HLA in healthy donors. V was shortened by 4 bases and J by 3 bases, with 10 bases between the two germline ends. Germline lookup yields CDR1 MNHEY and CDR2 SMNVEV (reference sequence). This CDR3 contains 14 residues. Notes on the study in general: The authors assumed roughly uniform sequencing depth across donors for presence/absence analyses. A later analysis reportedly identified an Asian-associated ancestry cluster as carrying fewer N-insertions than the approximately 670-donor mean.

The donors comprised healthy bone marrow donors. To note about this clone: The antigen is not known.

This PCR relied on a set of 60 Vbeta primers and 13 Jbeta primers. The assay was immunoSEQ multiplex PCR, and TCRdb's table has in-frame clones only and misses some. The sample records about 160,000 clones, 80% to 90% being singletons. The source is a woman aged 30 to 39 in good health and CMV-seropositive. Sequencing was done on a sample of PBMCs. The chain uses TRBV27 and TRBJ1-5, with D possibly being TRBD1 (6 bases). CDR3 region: CASSSDRFNQPQHF. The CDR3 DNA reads TGTGCCAGCAGTTCCGACAGGTTCAATCAGCCCCAGCATTTT.